This TCR beta chain was found in a study of CD8 T cells in Susac syndrome. Study in general: Clinically active disease was present in about 6 of the sequenced Susac syndrome patients. About 8 of these patients were in remission. The Susac syndrome patients were therapy-naive, on corticosteroids, or on intravenous immunoglobulin alone at blood draw.

This clonotype was seen a single time. When the RNA was reverse transcribed, random hexamers were used with an input of 0.5 to 1 ug. The amplification used immunoSEQ multiplex PCR on TCR beta CDR3; it spanned 54 Vbeta and 13 Jbeta. TCRdb reanalysed the immunoSEQ multiplex PCR reads using MiXCR and keeps one entry per CDR3 protein. The sample shows over 150,000 distinct CDR3 sequences, approximately 95% of them seen only once. The V end was cut by 8 bases, the J end by 8 bases, with 12 bases between. The CDR3 loop spans 11 amino acids. Sequencing was performed on CD4+ T cells from PBMCs. This chain joins TRBV12-3 or TRBV12-4 and TRBJ1-2; D ambiguous. The sequence was collected from a human donor with Susac syndrome. CDR3 coding DNA: TGTGCCAGCCTAGTCGGGCGGGGCTACACCTTC. It yields the protein CASLVGRGYTF.